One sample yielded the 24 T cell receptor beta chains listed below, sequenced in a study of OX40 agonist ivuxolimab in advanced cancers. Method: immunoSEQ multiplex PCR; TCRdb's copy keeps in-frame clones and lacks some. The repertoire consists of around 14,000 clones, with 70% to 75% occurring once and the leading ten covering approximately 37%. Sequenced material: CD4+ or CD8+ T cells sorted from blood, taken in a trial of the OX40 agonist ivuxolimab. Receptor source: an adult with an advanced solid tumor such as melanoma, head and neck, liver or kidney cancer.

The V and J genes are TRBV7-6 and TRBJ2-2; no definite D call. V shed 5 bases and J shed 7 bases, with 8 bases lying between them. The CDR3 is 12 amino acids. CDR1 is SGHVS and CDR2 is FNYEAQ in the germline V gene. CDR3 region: CASSVNYGELFF. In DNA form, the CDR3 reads TGTGCCAGCAGCGTAAACTACGGGGAGCTGTTTTTT.

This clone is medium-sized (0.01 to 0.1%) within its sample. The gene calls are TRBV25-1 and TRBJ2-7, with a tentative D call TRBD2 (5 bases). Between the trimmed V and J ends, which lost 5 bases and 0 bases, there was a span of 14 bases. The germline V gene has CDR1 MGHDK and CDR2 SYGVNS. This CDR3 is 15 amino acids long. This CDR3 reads CASSFRGTGSYEQYF. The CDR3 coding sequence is TGTGCCAGCAGTTTCCGGGGTACGGGCTCCTACGAGCAGTACTTC.

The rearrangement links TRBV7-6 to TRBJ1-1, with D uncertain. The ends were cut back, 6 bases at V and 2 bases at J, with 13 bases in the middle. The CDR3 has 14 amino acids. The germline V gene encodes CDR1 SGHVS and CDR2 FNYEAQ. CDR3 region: CASRSQGRNTEAFF. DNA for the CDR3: TGTGCCAGCAGATCCCAAGGGCGCAACACTGAAGCTTTCTTT.

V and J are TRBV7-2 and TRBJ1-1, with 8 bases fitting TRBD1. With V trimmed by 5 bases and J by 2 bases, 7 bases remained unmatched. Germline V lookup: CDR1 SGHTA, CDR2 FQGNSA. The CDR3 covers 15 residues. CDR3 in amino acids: CASSRGQGGNTEAFF. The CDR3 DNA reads TGTGCCAGCAGCCGTGGACAGGGTGGAAACACTGAAGCTTTCTTT.

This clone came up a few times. In DNA form, the CDR3 reads TGTGCCAGCAGCCCACCATCGACTATGGATTACGAGCAGTACTTC. Amino acids: CASSPPSTMDYEQYF. The genes are TRBV7-9 and TRBJ2-7; perhaps TRBD2 as D (5 bases). Trimming stripped 5 bases from V and 4 bases from J, with 18 bases between. This CDR3 has 15 amino acids. Germline assignment: CDR1 SEHNR and CDR2 FQNEAQ (reference sequence).

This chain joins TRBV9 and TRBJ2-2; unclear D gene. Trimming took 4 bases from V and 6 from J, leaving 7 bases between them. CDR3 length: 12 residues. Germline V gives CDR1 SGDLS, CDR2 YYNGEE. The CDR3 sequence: CASSFVAGELFF. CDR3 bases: TGTGCCAGCAGCTTCGTTGCCGGGGAGCTGTTTTTT.

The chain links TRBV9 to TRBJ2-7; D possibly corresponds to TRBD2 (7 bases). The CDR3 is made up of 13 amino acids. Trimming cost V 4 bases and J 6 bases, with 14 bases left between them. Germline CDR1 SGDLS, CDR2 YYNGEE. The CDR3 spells CASSKGRGSEQYF. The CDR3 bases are TGTGCCAGCAGCAAGGGGAGGGGGAGCGAGCAGTACTTC.

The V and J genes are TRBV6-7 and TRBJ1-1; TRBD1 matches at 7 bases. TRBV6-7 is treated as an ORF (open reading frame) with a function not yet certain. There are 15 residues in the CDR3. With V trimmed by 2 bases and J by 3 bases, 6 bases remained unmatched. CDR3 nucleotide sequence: TGTGCCAGCAGTTACCCTAGGGGGCCCGACACTGAAGCTTTCTTT. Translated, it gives CASSYPRGPDTEAFF.

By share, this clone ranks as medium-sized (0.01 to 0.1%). The CDR3 bases are TGCGCCAGCAGCTGGGGGACAGGGAGCTCCTACGAGCAGTACTTC. This translates into CASSWGTGSSYEQYF. V and J are TRBV5-1 and TRBJ2-7; 9 nucleotides match TRBD1. The CDR3 contains 15 residues. Germline CDR1 is SGHRS and CDR2 is YFSETQ. Trimming took 3 bases from V and 0 from J; bases not matched to a gene: 4.

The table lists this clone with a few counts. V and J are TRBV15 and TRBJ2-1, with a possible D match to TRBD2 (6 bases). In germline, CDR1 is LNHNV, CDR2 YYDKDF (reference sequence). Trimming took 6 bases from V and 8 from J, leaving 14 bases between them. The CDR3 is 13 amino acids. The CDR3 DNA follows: TGTGCCACCAGGCCCGGGGGTACCGATGAGCAGTTCTTC. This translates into CATRPGGTDEQFF.

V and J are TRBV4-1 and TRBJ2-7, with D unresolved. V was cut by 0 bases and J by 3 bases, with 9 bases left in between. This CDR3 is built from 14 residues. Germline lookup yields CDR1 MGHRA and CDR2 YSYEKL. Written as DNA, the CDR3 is TGCGCCAGCAGCCAAGATACGGAATACTACGAGCAGTACTTC. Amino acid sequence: CASSQDTEYYEQYF.

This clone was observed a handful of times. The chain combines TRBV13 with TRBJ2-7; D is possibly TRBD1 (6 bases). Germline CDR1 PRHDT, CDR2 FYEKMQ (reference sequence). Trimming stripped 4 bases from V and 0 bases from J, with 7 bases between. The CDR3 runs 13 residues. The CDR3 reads CASSSDSSYEQYF. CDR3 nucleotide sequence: TGTGCCAGCAGCTCGGACAGCTCCTACGAGCAGTACTTC.

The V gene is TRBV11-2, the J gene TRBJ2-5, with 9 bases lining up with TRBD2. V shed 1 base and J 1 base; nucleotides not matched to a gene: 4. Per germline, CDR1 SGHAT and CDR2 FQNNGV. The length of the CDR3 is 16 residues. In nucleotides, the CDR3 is TGTGCCAGCAGCTTAGTTGGACTAGCGTTCCAAGAGACCCAGTACTTC. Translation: CASSLVGLAFQETQYF.

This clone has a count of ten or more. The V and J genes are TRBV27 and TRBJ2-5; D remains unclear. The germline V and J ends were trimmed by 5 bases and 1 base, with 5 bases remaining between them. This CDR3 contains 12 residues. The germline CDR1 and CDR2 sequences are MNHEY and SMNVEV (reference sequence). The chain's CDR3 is CASSDPQETQYF. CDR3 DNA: TGTGCCAGCAGTGATCCCCAAGAGACCCAGTACTTC.

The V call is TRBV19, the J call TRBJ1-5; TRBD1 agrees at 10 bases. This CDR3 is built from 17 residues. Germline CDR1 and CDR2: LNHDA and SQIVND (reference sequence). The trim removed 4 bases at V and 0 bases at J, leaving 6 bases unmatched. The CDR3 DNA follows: TGTGCCAGTAGTACCCGGACAGGGGGGTATAGCAATCAGCCCCAGCATTTT. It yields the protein CASSTRTGGYSNQPQHF.

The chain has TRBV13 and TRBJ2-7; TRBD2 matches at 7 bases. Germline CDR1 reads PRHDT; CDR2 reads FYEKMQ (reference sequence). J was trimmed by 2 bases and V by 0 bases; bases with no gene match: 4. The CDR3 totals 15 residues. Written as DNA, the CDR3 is TGTGCCAGCAGCTTAGGTAGCGGGCGGACCTACGAGCAGTACTTC. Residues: CASSLGSGRTYEQYF.

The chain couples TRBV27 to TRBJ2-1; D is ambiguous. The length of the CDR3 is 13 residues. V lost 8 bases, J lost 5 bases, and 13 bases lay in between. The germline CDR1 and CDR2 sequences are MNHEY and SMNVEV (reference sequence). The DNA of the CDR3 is TGTGCCAGCCTACTTGGGGTTGACAATGAGCAGTTCTTC. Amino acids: CASLLGVDNEQFF.

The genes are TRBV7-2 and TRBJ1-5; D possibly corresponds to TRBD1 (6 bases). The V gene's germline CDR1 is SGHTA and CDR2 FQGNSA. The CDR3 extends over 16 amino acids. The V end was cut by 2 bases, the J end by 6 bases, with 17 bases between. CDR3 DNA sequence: TGTGCCAGCAGCTTACTTGGCTATCAGGGGACTCAGCCCCAGCATTTT. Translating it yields CASSLLGYQGTQPQHF.

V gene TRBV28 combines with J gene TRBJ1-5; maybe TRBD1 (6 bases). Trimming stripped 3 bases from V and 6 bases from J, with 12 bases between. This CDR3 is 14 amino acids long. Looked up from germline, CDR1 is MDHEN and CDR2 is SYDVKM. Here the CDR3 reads CASSFPGESQPQHF. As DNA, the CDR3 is TGTGCCAGCAGTTTTCCAGGGGAGAGTCAGCCCCAGCATTTT.

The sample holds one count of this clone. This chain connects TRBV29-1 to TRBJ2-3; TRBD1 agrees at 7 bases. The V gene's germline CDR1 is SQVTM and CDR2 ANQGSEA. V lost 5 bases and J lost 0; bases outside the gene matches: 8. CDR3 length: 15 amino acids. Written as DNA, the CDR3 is TGCAGCGTTCCTACGGACAGGCGTAGCACAGATACGCAGTATTTT. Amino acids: CSVPTDRRSTDTQYF.

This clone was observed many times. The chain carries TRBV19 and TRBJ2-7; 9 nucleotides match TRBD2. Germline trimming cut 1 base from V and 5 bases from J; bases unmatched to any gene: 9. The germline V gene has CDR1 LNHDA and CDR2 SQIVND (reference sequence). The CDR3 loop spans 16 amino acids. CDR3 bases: TGTGCCAGTAGTATAGCCGGTAGCGGGAGCCTCAACGAGCAGTACTTC. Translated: CASSIAGSGSLNEQYF.

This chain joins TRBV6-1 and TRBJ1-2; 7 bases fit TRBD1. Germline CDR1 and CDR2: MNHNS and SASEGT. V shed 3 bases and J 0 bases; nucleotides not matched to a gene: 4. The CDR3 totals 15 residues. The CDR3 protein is CASSDSGTANYGYTF. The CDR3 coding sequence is TGTGCCAGCAGTGATTCCGGGACAGCTAACTATGGCTACACCTTC.

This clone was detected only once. CDR3 nucleotide sequence: TGTGCCAGCAGTTCTCGCGAGGGTGAGCAGTTCTTC. As protein: CASSSREGEQFF. The rearrangement links TRBV27 to TRBJ2-1; a weak D match, TRBD2 (5 bases). This CDR3 region has 12 residues. The V and J ends lost 4 bases and 9 bases respectively, with 10 bases between them. Germline values: CDR1 MNHEY, CDR2 SMNVEV (reference sequence).

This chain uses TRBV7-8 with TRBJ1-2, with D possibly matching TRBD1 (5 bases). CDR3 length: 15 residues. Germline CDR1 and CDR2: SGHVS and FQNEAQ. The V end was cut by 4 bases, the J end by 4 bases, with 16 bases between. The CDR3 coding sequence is TGTGCCAGCAGCTCAGGAGGGGCCCCCAGCTATGGCTACACCTTC. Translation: CASSSGGAPSYGYTF. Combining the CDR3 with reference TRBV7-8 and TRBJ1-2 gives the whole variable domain GAGVSQSPRYKVAKRGQDVALRCDPISGHVSLFWYQQALGQGPEFLTYFQNEAQLDKSGLPSDRFFAERPEGSVSTLKIQRTQQEDSAVYLCASSSGGAPSYGYTFGSGTRLTVV.